This T cell receptor (beta chain) was sequenced for a study of T-cell reconstitution after alpha-beta-depleted transplantation in children (TCRdb year 2016). A note on the overall study: The study quantitatively tracked T-cell immune reconstitution after TCRalphabeta/CD19-depleted allogeneic hematopoietic cell transplantation in children using TCR repertoire profiling.

The V and J ends are trimmed by 0 bases and 3 bases, leaving 9 bases between them. From the cysteine up to the phenylalanine, the CDR3 has a length of 15 residues. The CDR3 DNA has 45 bases and is translated from base 1. CDR1 is given as LGHNA and CDR2 as YSLEER, both from the germline V gene. In its sample, this clonotype was seen a few times. The target of this receptor is not known. No per-base quality is available; no much larger clone lies one base away. The library was prepared using PCR. These reads were obtained on an Illumina HiSeq 2500. TCR library preparation used molecular barcoding, with unique molecular identifiers applied to normalize quantification of the TCRbeta repertoire. TCRdb's own reprocessing of the public reads used fastp at Q25 and MiXCR and kept productive beta chains. Under each unique CDR3 protein, matching rows form one entry showing the most common genes and DNA. Recorded for this sample are some 590,000 distinct CDR3 sequences; 10% to 13% of them occurred a single time. The top ten hold roughly 4% of the sample.

The sequencing used PBMCs from the stem cell graft donor, collected from the stem cell graft. The chain is made from TRBV4-3 and TRBJ1-3; the D gene is not confidently resolved. This receptor was taken from a human donor who donated a stem cell graft to a child with acute myeloid leukemia. The sequenced DNA is TGCGCCAGCAGCCAAGACAAGGGCTTTGGAAACACCATATATTTT. Its product reads: CASSQDKGFGNTIYF.